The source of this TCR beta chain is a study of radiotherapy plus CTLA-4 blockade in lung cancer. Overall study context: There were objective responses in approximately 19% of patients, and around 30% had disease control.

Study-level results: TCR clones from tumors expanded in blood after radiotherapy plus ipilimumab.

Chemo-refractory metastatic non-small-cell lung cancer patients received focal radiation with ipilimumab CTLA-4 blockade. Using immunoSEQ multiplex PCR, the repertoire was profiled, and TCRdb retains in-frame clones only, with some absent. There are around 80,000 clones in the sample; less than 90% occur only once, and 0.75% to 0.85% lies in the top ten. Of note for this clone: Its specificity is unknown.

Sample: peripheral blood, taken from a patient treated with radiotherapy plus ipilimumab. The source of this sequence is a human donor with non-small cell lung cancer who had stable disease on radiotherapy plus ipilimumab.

The CDR3 DNA reads TGTGCCAGCAGTGCCCGACCCATCTATGGCTACACCTTC. Translation: CASSARPIYGYTF. The chain links TRBV2 to TRBJ1-2; D is unclear. V was cut by 4 bases and J by 4 bases, with 10 bases left in between. Germline V gives CDR1 SNHLY, CDR2 FYNNEI. The CDR3 is 13 amino acids.